The rows below give T cell receptor beta chains drawn from one sample of a study of response to subunit inactivated influenza vaccine. One entry per CDR3 protein, called by TCRdb with MiXCR from the RT-PCR reads. Here the sample spans approximately 230,000 distinct CDR3 sequences, 10% to 15% being singletons. The source material was non-naive T cells sorted from PBMCs, sampled around 15 days before vaccination. The receptors were gathered from a man aged 50 or older who received an inactivated influenza vaccine. The CDR3 runs from the conserved cysteine through the conserved F or W. Size is omitted from some rows. Given values are once, few, many or a class for expanded clones.

V gene: TRBV28
clone size: .
J gene: TRBJ1-6
CDR3 protein: CASTPDWDSPLHF

V gene: TRBV10-2
clone size: few
J gene: TRBJ2-7
CDR3 protein: CASSESTRVGGASGEQYF

V gene: TRBV7-2
clone size: few
J gene: TRBJ2-3
CDR3 protein: CASSLKGDTQYF

V gene: TRBV5-1
clone size: many
J gene: TRBJ2-2
CDR3 protein: CASSLRVINTGELFF

V gene: TRBV4-3
clone size: .
J gene: TRBJ2-1
CDR3 protein: CASSQSVSSYNEQFF

V gene: TRBV7-6
clone size: once
J gene: TRBJ2-1
CDR3 protein: CASSPRLAGGREQFF

V gene: TRBV6-2/TRBV6-3
clone size: few
J gene: TRBJ1-3
CDR3 protein: CASRWDGNSGNTIYF

V gene: TRBV7-2
clone size: .
J gene: TRBJ1-2
CDR3 protein: CASSLDADRGHGYTF

V gene: TRBV29-1
clone size: many
J gene: TRBJ2-7
CDR3 protein: CSVRGLAYEQYF

V gene: TRBV12-3/TRBV12-4
clone size: many
J gene: TRBJ2-7
CDR3 protein: CASRKGGRTYEQYF

V gene: TRBV3-1
clone size: .
J gene: TRBJ1-4
CDR3 protein: CASSQVKPANEKLFF

V gene: TRBV20-1
clone size: few
J gene: TRBJ2-3
CDR3 protein: CSASTLENTDTQYF

V gene: TRBV4-2
clone size: few
J gene: TRBJ2-3
CDR3 protein: CASSGAGNPDTQYF

V gene: TRBV9
clone size: few
J gene: TRBJ2-3
CDR3 protein: CASSPRQGATTDTQYF

V gene: TRBV5-1
clone size: few
J gene: TRBJ2-1
CDR3 protein: CASSSTMNRQFF

V gene: TRBV5-5
clone size: few
J gene: TRBJ2-1
CDR3 protein: CASSLAPGRAENEQFF

V gene: TRBV5-1
clone size: many
J gene: TRBJ2-5
CDR3 protein: CASSLGALQETQYF

V gene: TRBV7-1
clone size: .
J gene: TRBJ1-5
CDR3 protein: CASISPDPSMGFLLYSNQPQHF

V gene: TRBV5-6
clone size: few
J gene: TRBJ2-7
CDR3 protein: CASSQRGLAFTYEQYF

V gene: TRBV28
clone size: .
J gene: TRBJ2-2
CDR3 protein: CASSAGLGSGELFF

V gene: TRBV27
clone size: many
J gene: TRBJ2-3
CDR3 protein: CASKLKGASATDTQYF

V gene: TRBV11-2
clone size: many
J gene: TRBJ2-6
CDR3 protein: CASSLGRSGANVLTF

V gene: TRBV20-1
clone size: .
J gene: TRBJ2-1
CDR3 protein: CCARVSGGTSYNEQFF

V gene: TRBV7-6
clone size: .
J gene: TRBJ2-7
CDR3 protein: CASSLVTESSYEQYF

V gene: TRBV5-6
clone size: .
J gene: TRBJ2-3
CDR3 protein: CASSLLQPLAQPTQYF

V gene: TRBV7-2
clone size: .
J gene: TRBJ2-7
CDR3 protein: CASSRTSGGYEQYF

V gene: TRBV7-7
clone size: few
J gene: TRBJ2-5
CDR3 protein: CASSHEALETQYF

V gene: TRBV4-1
clone size: few
J gene: TRBJ2-1
CDR3 protein: CASSQLSLSSYNEQFF

V gene: TRBV27
clone size: few
J gene: TRBJ2-2
CDR3 protein: CASSLSWQNTGELFF

V gene: TRBV5-6
clone size: many
J gene: TRBJ1-5
CDR3 protein: CASSFRTNQPQHF

V gene: TRBV15
clone size: few
J gene: TRBJ2-3
CDR3 protein: CATSSRTDTQYF